This TCR beta chain was captured by sequencing in a study of blood T cell repertoires in COVID-19 (dated by TCRdb to about 2020). A note on the overall study: Samples from collaborators originated in the United States, Italy and Spain and spanned both the acute and convalescent phases of COVID-19. The prospective study material was composed of cDNA or gDNA derived from T cells, B-cell-depleted T cells, or PBMCs. The dataset comprised deeply sampled blood TCRbeta repertoires from subjects exposed to, actively infected with, or recovered from COVID-19. The repertoires were released in a freely available public database meant as a resource for research on the immune response to SARS-CoV-2. The samples were drawn from two sources: the first 160 participants of the ongoing ImmuneRACE study, and fewer than 1,500 subjects contributed by 6 global collaborators. A de-identified subject ID, COVID-19 status, age in years and sex were almost always included in the sample metadata. Where available, HLA class I and class II types were obtained from metadata supplied by the sample provider rather than from assay-based typing. The paper as a whole reports these results and caveats: How much clinical and demographic metadata was included differed by source and by participant, and the metadata was provided uncurated.

Whole blood was collected in K2EDTA tubes by collaborating institutions according to the institutions' own protocols. For TCRbeta analysis, collaborator samples were shipped as frozen whole blood, as isolated PBMCs, or as DNA extracted from either sample type. According to the germline V gene, CDR1 reads KGHSH and CDR2 reads LQKENI. Ends trimmed: V by 4 bases, J by 0 bases; bases unmatched to a gene: 10. Reading from cysteine to phenylalanine, the CDR3 counts 17 amino acids. This entry keeps only the CDR3 DNA: 51 bases, framed from base 1. The immunoSEQ Assay, a bias-controlled multiplex PCR, was used to amplify TCRbeta CDR3 regions from genomic DNA. Per the source publication's procedure: The number of nucleated cells in each sample was estimated by amplification of reference gene primers within the assay. Sequence reads were collapsed and filtered to measure the absolute abundance of every unique TCRbeta CDR3 rearrangement. Productive Simpson clonality was computed per sample as the square root of Simpson's diversity index over productive rearrangements. TCRdb provides this immuneACCESS table in a form limited to in-frame rearrangements. Some clones are lacking; in checked studies, under half of them reflect an unresolved V gene, and why the rest are absent is not known. That table is the source of V, J and clone size, and D and trimming were worked out from the DNA. Recorded for this sample are 70,000 to 90,000 clones; 65% to 90% of them occurred a single time. The top ten constitute around 4% of the sample.

Turning to this clone: Its target antigen remains unknown. Base qualities are not recorded, but no much larger clone differs from it by a single base.

The rearrangement combines TRBV18 with TRBJ2-3; 7 central bases correspond to TRBD2. This TCR was sampled from a man in his 60s with acute or convalescent COVID-19. The source material was peripheral blood. The bases read TGTGCCAGCTCACTACCCCGGGCGGGGGTGAGCACAGATACGCAGTATTTT. Its protein is CASSLPRAGVSTDTQYF.